This TCR beta chain was identified in a study of cytomegalovirus exposure and HLA in healthy donors. The PCR employed 60 Vbeta primers together with 13 Jbeta primers. Repertoires were generated with immunoSEQ multiplex PCR, while TCRdb's copy carries only in-frame clones and drops some. The table records about 81,000 clones, 70% to 85% of them present only once. On this clone: Compared with germline, one end of the junction differs, possibly owing to a read error.

This CDR3 contains 16 residues. Looked up from germline, CDR1 is LNHDA and CDR2 is SQIVND (reference sequence). This chain uses TRBV19 with TRBJ2-1, with 7 bases fitting TRBD2. The sequencing sample was made of PBMCs. This clonotype originated in a man aged 45-65 years in good health and CMV-seropositive. Here the CDR3 reads CASSGGNGRPYDEQFF. The CDR3 nucleotides are TGTGCCAGTAGCGGGGGGAACGGGAGGCCCTACGATGAGCAGTTCTTC.